This is a list of T cell receptor beta chains from one sample in a study of CD8 T cells in ankylosing spondylitis. TCRdb used MiXCR to reprocess the 5' RACE reads, holding one entry per CDR3 protein. In the table there are about 39,000 distinct CDR3 sequences, under 5% of which are singletons. The sample taken for sequencing was blood, either unsorted or a sorted T cell fraction (not recorded which). These receptors all stem from a female donor with ankylosing spondylitis or in good health (not recorded which). The CDR3 runs from the conserved cysteine through the conserved F or W. The D gene is left open where the match is weak. Clone size, where shown, is once, few, many, or a class for clones that have expanded.

cdr3_aa,cdr3_nt,j_call,clone_size,d_call,v_call
CASSVGPADRVWGTGELFF,TGTGCCAGCAGCGTAGGCCCAGCAGATAGGGTTTGGGGGACCGGGGAGCTGTTTTTT,TRBJ2-2,.,.,TRBV9
CASTRLAGDRGETQYF,TGTGCCAGCACCCGACTAGCGGGGGATCGTGGGGAGACCCAGTACTTC,TRBJ2-5,many,TRBD2,TRBV9
CASSVGGWRVGEQFF,TGTGCCAGCAGCGTAGGCGGATGGAGGGTAGGGGAGCAGTTCTTC,TRBJ2-1,many,.,TRBV9
CASSVVAYNSPLHF,TGTGCCAGCAGCGTAGTTGCCTATAATTCACCCCTCCACTTT,TRBJ1-6,many,.,TRBV9
CASSVGLGLITDTQYF,TGTGCCAGCAGCGTAGGGTTGGGACTAATCACAGATACGCAGTATTTT,TRBJ2-3,.,TRBD2,TRBV9
CASSAQGALNEKLFF,TGTGCCAGCAGCGCCCAGGGGGCCCTTAATGAAAAACTGTTTTTT,TRBJ1-4,medium-sized,TRBD1,TRBV9
CASSVGSRVSLGGYTF,TGTGCCAGCAGCGTCGGTTCAAGGGTATCCCTAGGAGGCTACACCTTC,TRBJ1-2,many,.,TRBV9
CASSVDPGQGSNEQFF,TGTGCCAGCAGCGTAGATCCGGGACAGGGATCCAATGAGCAGTTCTTC,TRBJ2-1,many,TRBD1,TRBV9
CASSVVGRGGDTEAFF,TGTGCCAGCAGCGTAGTCGGCAGGGGTGGGGACACTGAAGCTTTCTTT,TRBJ1-1,many,.,TRBV9
CASSVATINNEQFF,TGTGCCAGCAGCGTAGCTACAATTAACAATGAGCAGTTCTTC,TRBJ2-1,many,.,TRBV9
CASSPSRTDHNSPLHF,TGTGCCAGCAGCCCCAGCCGGACAGACCATAATTCACCCCTCCACTTT,TRBJ1-6,many,.,TRBV9
CASSFGQGSENTEAFF,TGTGCCAGCAGCTTTGGACAGGGGTCTGAGAACACTGAAGCTTTCTTT,TRBJ1-1,many,TRBD1,TRBV9
CASLRGVNTGELFF,TGTGCCAGCCTGAGGGGGGTGAACACCGGGGAGCTGTTTTTT,TRBJ2-2,many,.,TRBV9
CASSPSDGYTF,TGTGCCAGCAGCCCCAGTGATGGCTACACCTTC,TRBJ1-2,many,.,TRBV9
CASALSDRGNSMNTEAFF,TGTGCCAGCGCTTTATCTGACAGGGGTAACTCAATGAACACTGAAGCTTTCTTT,TRBJ1-1,many,TRBD1,TRBV9
CASSVGGASETQYF,TGTGCCAGCAGCGTGGGGGGGGCGAGCGAGACCCAGTACTTC,TRBJ2-5,many,.,TRBV9
CASSIRRRDSPLHF,TGTGCCAGCAGCATACGCCGGCGGGATTCACCCCTCCACTTT,TRBJ1-6,medium-sized,.,TRBV9
CASRRGVEDGYTF,TGTGCCAGCAGGAGAGGGGTTGAAGATGGCTACACCTTC,TRBJ1-2,many,.,TRBV9
CASSDTGIYGYTF,TGTGCCAGCAGCGACACAGGGATCTATGGCTACACCTTC,TRBJ1-2,many,.,TRBV9
CASSDHRGTTGELFF,TGTGCCAGCAGCGACCACAGGGGAACCACCGGGGAGCTGTTTTTT,TRBJ2-2,many,TRBD1,TRBV9
CASSPTGNYGYTF,TGTGCCAGCAGCCCGACAGGGAACTATGGCTACACCTTC,TRBJ1-2,many,TRBD1,TRBV9
CASSVEASGGPTDIQYF,TGTGCCAGCAGCGTAGAGGCTAGCGGGGGGCCCACGGACATTCAGTACTTC,TRBJ2-4,many,TRBD2,TRBV9
CASSAGLATNEKLFF,TGTGCCAGCAGCGCGGGGCTGGCAACTAATGAAAAACTGTTTTTT,TRBJ1-4,many,.,TRBV9
CASSGRQTEENTIYF,TGTGCCAGCAGCGGCCGACAGACGGAGGAAAACACCATATATTTT,TRBJ1-3,many,.,TRBV9
CASSVAGQGLRETQYF,TGTGCCAGCAGCGTAGCGGGACAGGGACTGCGAGAGACCCAGTACTTC,TRBJ2-5,many,TRBD1,TRBV9
CASSSRGVKNSPLHF,TGTGCCAGCAGCTCGAGAGGGGTGAAGAATTCACCCCTCCACTTT,TRBJ1-6,.,.,TRBV9
CASSGGWNTEAFF,TGTGCCAGCAGCGGGGGATGGAACACTGAAGCTTTCTTT,TRBJ1-1,many,.,TRBV9
CASSAYRGDTEAFF,TGTGCCAGCAGCGCTTACAGGGGTGACACTGAAGCTTTCTTT,TRBJ1-1,many,TRBD1,TRBV9
CASSERREYTEAFF,TGTGCCAGCAGCGAAAGGAGGGAGTACACTGAAGCTTTCTTT,TRBJ1-1,many,.,TRBV9
CASSSRTVNTGELFF,TGTGCCAGCAGCTCCCGGACAGTTAACACCGGGGAGCTGTTTTTT,TRBJ2-2,few,.,TRBV9
CASSAQLRAGANVLTF,TGTGCCAGCAGCGCTCAACTCAGGGCTGGGGCCAACGTCCTGACTTTC,TRBJ2-6,.,.,TRBV9
CASSSWGNYGYTF,TGTGCCAGCAGCTCCTGGGGGAACTATGGCTACACCTTC,TRBJ1-2,medium-sized,.,TRBV9
CASSVEPPSPSGGATDTQYF,TGTGCCAGCAGCGTAGAGCCCCCATCACCTAGCGGGGGGGCTACAGATACGCAGTATTTT,TRBJ2-3,many,TRBD2,TRBV9
CASTRSSYNEQFF,TGTGCCAGCACGAGAAGCTCCTACAATGAGCAGTTCTTC,TRBJ2-1,.,.,TRBV9
CASSAGRVEKLFF,TGTGCCAGCAGTGCCGGCCGGGTTGAAAAACTGTTTTTT,TRBJ1-4,many,.,TRBV9
CASSGEPTDTQYF,TGTGCCAGCTCGGGGGAGCCTACAGATACGCAGTATTTT,TRBJ2-3,many,.,TRBV9
CASSPHSGGLQETQYF,TGTGCCAGCAGCCCTCACTCGGGGGGGCTCCAAGAGACCCAGTACTTC,TRBJ2-5,many,TRBD2,TRBV9
CASSVGGINSPLHF,TGTGCCAGCAGCGTAGGGGGGATCAATTCACCCCTCCACTTT,TRBJ1-6,many,.,TRBV9
CASSVGVGTGGYGYTF,TGTGCCAGCAGCGTAGGTGTGGGGACAGGGGGCTATGGCTACACCTTC,TRBJ1-2,many,TRBD1,TRBV9
CASSVFTGDYGYTF,TGTGCCAGCAGCGTGTTCACAGGGGACTATGGCTACACCTTC,TRBJ1-2,many,TRBD1,TRBV9